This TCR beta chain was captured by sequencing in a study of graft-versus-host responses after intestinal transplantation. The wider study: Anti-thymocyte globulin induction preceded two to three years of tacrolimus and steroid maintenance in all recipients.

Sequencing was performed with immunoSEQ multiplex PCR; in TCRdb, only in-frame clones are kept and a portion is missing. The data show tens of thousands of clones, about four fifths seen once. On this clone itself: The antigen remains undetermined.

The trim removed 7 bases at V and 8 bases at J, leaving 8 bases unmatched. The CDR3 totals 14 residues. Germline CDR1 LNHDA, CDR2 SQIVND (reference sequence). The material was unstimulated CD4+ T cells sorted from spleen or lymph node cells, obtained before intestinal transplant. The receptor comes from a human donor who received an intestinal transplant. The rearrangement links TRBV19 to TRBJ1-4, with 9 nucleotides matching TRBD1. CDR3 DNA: TGTGCCAGTAAACCACAGGGGGCATTAGAAAAACTGTTTTTT. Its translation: CASKPQGALEKLFF.